This T cell receptor (beta chain) was recovered during a study of T cells in women clearing cervical HPV infection. Study-wide results and caveats: Controls had more TRBV6-7 (approximately 0.15%) than cases (about 0.11%). Effector/memory and HPV-specific T cells were not isolated, and association timing is unknown. Unknown T-cell numbers per sample may underlie the richness differences.

To note about this clone: The target antigen is unknown. The read terminates 3 residues ahead of where the CDR3 ends, so the germline J gene completes it.

Profiled with immunoSEQ multiplex PCR; TCRdb holds only in-frame clones, not every one. This sample's clone table lists 36,000 or so clones. The CDR3 sequence is 15 residues long. CDR1 is SQVTM, CDR2 ANQGSEA, per germline. V was cut by 4 bases and J by 3 bases, with 15 bases left in between. The receptor was isolated from a woman between 18 and 75 years old with a cervical HPV16 infection that either progressed to CIN3+ or cleared (not recorded which). The V gene is TRBV29-1, the J gene TRBJ2-2; D is perhaps TRBD1 (6 bases). Sequenced input: blood buffy coat. The DNA read from the CDR3 is TGCAGCGTTGGGGGAAATACAGGGTACACCGGGGAG. Residues: CSVGGNTGYTGE. The whole CDR3 sequence reads CSVGGNTGYTGELFF.